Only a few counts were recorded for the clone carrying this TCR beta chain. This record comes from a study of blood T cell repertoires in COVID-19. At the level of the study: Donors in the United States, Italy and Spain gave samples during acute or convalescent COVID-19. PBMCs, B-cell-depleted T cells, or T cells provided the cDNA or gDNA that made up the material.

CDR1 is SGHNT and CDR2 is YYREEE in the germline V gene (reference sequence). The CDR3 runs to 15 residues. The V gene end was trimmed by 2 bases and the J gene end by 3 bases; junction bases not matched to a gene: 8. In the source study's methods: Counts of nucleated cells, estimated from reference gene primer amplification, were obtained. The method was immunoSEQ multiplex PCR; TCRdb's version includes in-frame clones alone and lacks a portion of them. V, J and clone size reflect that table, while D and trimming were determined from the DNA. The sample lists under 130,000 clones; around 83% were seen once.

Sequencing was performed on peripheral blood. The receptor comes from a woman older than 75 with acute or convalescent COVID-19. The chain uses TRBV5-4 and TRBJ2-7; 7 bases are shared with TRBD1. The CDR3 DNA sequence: TGTGCCAGCAGCTTACAGCCAGGGGGTTACTACGAGCAGTACTTC. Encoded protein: CASSLQPGGYYEQYF.